These T cell receptor beta chains were read from a single sample in a study of T cells in Graves' hyperthyroidism and ophthalmopathy. TCRdb reprocessed the multiplex PCR reads with MiXCR, giving one entry per CDR3 protein. This table has around 200,000 distinct CDR3 sequences, about a sixth appearing once. What was sequenced was blood. The origin of the receptors is a woman between 50 and 59 years old with Graves' hyperthyroidism. CDR3s include the opening cysteine and the closing phenylalanine or tryptophan. Each record gives: D gene, J gene, V gene, clone size, CDR3 protein, CDR3 DNA. A D gene is named only where the DNA matches it firmly. Size is stated for part of the rows, as once, few or many counts, or as a class when the clone is expanded.

D gene: NA; J gene: TRBJ2-7; V gene: TRBV3-1; clone size: NA; CDR3 protein: CASSQGQGFGEQYF; CDR3 DNA: TGTGCCAGCAGCCAAGGTCAGGGGTTCGGCGAGCAGTACTTC
D gene: NA; J gene: TRBJ2-3; V gene: TRBV6-2/TRBV6-3; clone size: many; CDR3 protein: CASSYPGTVDTQYF; CDR3 DNA: TGTGCCAGCAGTTACCCAGGGACTGTGGATACGCAGTATTTT
D gene: NA; J gene: TRBJ2-7; V gene: TRBV6-2/TRBV6-3; clone size: NA; CDR3 protein: CASTLQDMGWGEQYF; CDR3 DNA: TGTGCCAGCACTCTCCAGGACATGGGATGGGGCGAGCAGTACTTC
D gene: NA; J gene: TRBJ2-7; V gene: TRBV7-2; clone size: many; CDR3 protein: CASSLGSGYEQYF; CDR3 DNA: TGTGCCAGCAGCTTAGGGAGCGGATACGAGCAGTACTTC
D gene: TRBD1; J gene: TRBJ2-6; V gene: TRBV7-3; clone size: NA; CDR3 protein: CASTLGTAGANVLTF; CDR3 DNA: TGTGCCAGCACGCTAGGGACAGCTGGGGCCAACGTCCTGACTTTC
D gene: NA; J gene: TRBJ1-4; V gene: TRBV29-1; clone size: NA; CDR3 protein: CSVEGPRREKLFF; CDR3 DNA: TGCAGCGTTGAAGGGCCAAGAAGGGAAAAACTGTTTTTT
D gene: NA; J gene: TRBJ1-1; V gene: TRBV28; clone size: many; CDR3 protein: CASSPSHHMNTEAFF; CDR3 DNA: TGTGCCAGCAGTCCCTCGCACCATATGAACACTGAAGCTTTCTTT
D gene: NA; J gene: TRBJ1-2; V gene: TRBV5-6; clone size: few; CDR3 protein: CASSSEPLLNYGYTF; CDR3 DNA: TGTGCCAGCAGCTCCGAACCCTTACTGAACTATGGCTACACCTTC
D gene: TRBD1; J gene: TRBJ2-3; V gene: TRBV5-1; clone size: NA; CDR3 protein: CASSLSGTDRTDTQYF; CDR3 DNA: TGCGCCAGCAGCTTGTCCGGGACAGACCGCACAGATACGCAGTATTTT
D gene: NA; J gene: TRBJ2-5; V gene: TRBV5-1; clone size: many; CDR3 protein: CASSLALQGQETQYF; CDR3 DNA: TGCGCCAGCAGCTTGGCCTTACAGGGACAAGAGACCCAGTACTTC
D gene: NA; J gene: TRBJ2-2; V gene: TRBV19; clone size: many; CDR3 protein: CASSSSGLNTGELFF; CDR3 DNA: TGTGCCAGTAGCAGTAGCGGTTTGAACACCGGGGAGCTGTTTTTT
D gene: NA; J gene: TRBJ1-1; V gene: TRBV9; clone size: NA; CDR3 protein: CASSVGNRRTEAFF; CDR3 DNA: TGTGCCAGCAGCGTAGGGAATCGCAGGACTGAAGCTTTCTTT
D gene: TRBD2; J gene: TRBJ2-3; V gene: TRBV18; clone size: many; CDR3 protein: CASSPSSGGITDTQYF; CDR3 DNA: TGTGCCAGCTCACCTTCTAGCGGGGGGATCACAGATACGCAGTATTTT
D gene: TRBD1; J gene: TRBJ2-3; V gene: TRBV7-2; clone size: many; CDR3 protein: CASSLAPGGTRTDTQYF; CDR3 DNA: TGTGCCAGCAGCTTAGCACCAGGGGGAACCCGCACAGATACGCAGTATTTT
D gene: TRBD1; J gene: TRBJ2-5; V gene: TRBV11-1; clone size: NA; CDR3 protein: CASSSGWGQQETQYF; CDR3 DNA: TGTGCCAGCAGCTCGGGATGGGGACAGCAAGAGACCCAGTACTTC
D gene: NA; J gene: TRBJ2-5; V gene: TRBV4-3; clone size: NA; CDR3 protein: CASSQAGSGETQYF; CDR3 DNA: TGCGCCAGCAGCCAAGCAGGGTCGGGAGAGACCCAGTACTTC
D gene: TRBD1; J gene: TRBJ2-2; V gene: TRBV6-4; clone size: many; CDR3 protein: CASRRTGAGELFF; CDR3 DNA: TGTGCCAGTCGAAGAACAGGGGCCGGGGAGCTGTTTTTT
D gene: NA; J gene: TRBJ1-2; V gene: TRBV5-1; clone size: few; CDR3 protein: CASSLEGVTGYGYTF; CDR3 DNA: TGCGCCAGCAGCTTGGAGGGGGTGACAGGCTATGGCTACACCTTC
D gene: NA; J gene: TRBJ2-5; V gene: TRBV5-1; clone size: few; CDR3 protein: CASSLGARQETQYF; CDR3 DNA: TGCGCCAGCAGCTTGGGAGCTCGGCAAGAGACCCAGTACTTC
D gene: TRBD2; J gene: TRBJ2-1; V gene: TRBV12-3/TRBV12-4; clone size: many; CDR3 protein: CASSPIRTSGGAFGEQFF; CDR3 DNA: TGTGCCAGCAGTCCGATTAGGACTAGCGGGGGGGCCTTCGGTGAGCAGTTCTTC
D gene: NA; J gene: TRBJ1-3; V gene: TRBV19; clone size: many; CDR3 protein: CASSIGLGSGNTIYF; CDR3 DNA: TGTGCCAGTAGTATAGGCCTCGGCTCTGGAAACACCATATATTTT
D gene: NA; J gene: TRBJ2-5; V gene: TRBV7-2; clone size: many; CDR3 protein: CASSFSEVTQYF; CDR3 DNA: TGTGCCAGCAGCTTCAGTGAGGTGACCCAGTACTTC
D gene: NA; J gene: TRBJ2-1; V gene: TRBV6-1; clone size: many; CDR3 protein: CASRATGGVYGNEQFF; CDR3 DNA: TGTGCCAGCAGAGCCACGGGCGGGGTTTATGGAAATGAGCAGTTCTTC
D gene: NA; J gene: TRBJ1-4; V gene: TRBV12-3/TRBV12-4; clone size: many; CDR3 protein: CASSFLLGTSTNEKLFF; CDR3 DNA: TGTGCCAGCAGTTTTCTGTTAGGGACATCAACTAATGAAAAACTGTTTTTT
D gene: TRBD1; J gene: TRBJ1-1; V gene: TRBV7-6; clone size: many; CDR3 protein: CASKPDRGNTEAFF; CDR3 DNA: TGTGCCAGCAAACCAGACAGGGGGAACACTGAAGCTTTCTTT
D gene: NA; J gene: TRBJ2-7; V gene: TRBV7-2; clone size: many; CDR3 protein: CASSPEWTVLSYEQYF; CDR3 DNA: TGTGCCAGCAGCCCTGAGTGGACAGTCTTAAGCTACGAGCAGTACTTC